A selection of T cell receptor beta chains follows, all from one sample in a study of blood T cell repertoires in COVID-19. Produced via immunoSEQ multiplex PCR; TCRdb's table is partial and in-frame only. The table lists about 140,000 clones, roughly 90% of them singletons. Sequencing was carried out using peripheral blood. These receptors were obtained from a man aged 65-85 years with acute or convalescent COVID-19. Both conserved end residues are part of each CDR3. The D gene is left open where the match is weak. Rows give clone size only sometimes, using once, few, many, or a class for an expanded clone.

TGTGCCAGCAGCCCAAGAACTAGCGGGGGGGCCACAGATACGCAGTATTTT	CASSPRTSGGATDTQYF	TRBV3-1/TRBV3-2	TRBJ2-3	TRBD2	few
TGTGCCAGCAGCGCAGTGACTCGCGGGGGGGCTTGGGGAGGCGAGCAGTACTTC	CASSAVTRGGAWGGEQYF	TRBV2	TRBJ2-7	TRBD2	NA
TGTGCCTGGAGTGGGGGACAGGGGGCTAGCAATCAGCCCCAGCATTTT	CAWSGGQGASNQPQHF	TRBV30	TRBJ1-5	TRBD1	NA
TGTGCCAGCAGCTTAGGGGGGGGACAGGGATATTCACCCCTCCACTTT	CASSLGGGQGYSPLHF	TRBV11-2	TRBJ1-6	TRBD1	once
TGTGCCAGCAGCTTAGGGCAGGGGAACGAGCAGTACTTC	CASSLGQGNEQYF	TRBV11-2	TRBJ2-7	NA	NA
TGCGCCAGCAGCTTCGGGACGGGGGGTCGAGACACCGGGGAGCTGTTTTTT	CASSFGTGGRDTGELFF	TRBV5-1	TRBJ2-2	TRBD2	NA
TGCGCCAGCAGTGGGACTAGCGGGGGATACGAGCAGTACTTC	CASSGTSGGYEQYF	TRBV10-1	TRBJ2-7	TRBD2	once
TGTGCCAGCAGCTTAGGGCCACAGACAGGTGGAACTGAAGCTTTCTTT	CASSLGPQTGGTEAFF	TRBV11-2	TRBJ1-1	NA	NA
TGTGCCAGCGAGCGGGGGCTCACCGGGGAGCTGTTTTTT	CASERGLTGELFF	TRBV6-5	TRBJ2-2	TRBD2	few
TGTGCCAGCAGCCAAGAGTTGGGGGGGCACACAGATACGCAGTATTTT	CASSQELGGHTDTQYF	TRBV14	TRBJ2-3	NA	NA
TGTGCCAGCAGCGCGACCCCGCAGGTTTACAATGAGCAGTTCTTC	CASSATPQVYNEQFF	TRBV9	TRBJ2-1	NA	NA
TGCAGCGTCGCCACACAGGGGGATCAGCCCCAGCATTTT	CSVATQGDQPQHF	TRBV29-1	TRBJ1-5	TRBD1	NA